The 10 T cell receptor beta chains below come from one sample, sequenced in a study of cytomegalovirus exposure and HLA in healthy donors. PCR amplification relied on 60 Vbeta primers (plus 13 Jbeta primers). Sequencing was performed with immunoSEQ multiplex PCR; in TCRdb, only in-frame clones are kept and a portion is missing. Altogether about 80,000 clones are present, under 90% being singletons, with the ten largest covering about a third. Sample: PBMCs. The receptors come from a man aged 45-65 years in good health and CMV-seropositive.

The J gene is TRBJ1-3, the V gene TRBV9; D possibly corresponds to TRBD1 (6 bases). The CDR3 length is 16 residues. In germline, CDR1 is SGDLS, CDR2 YYNGEE. The germline V and J ends were trimmed by 4 bases and 0 bases, with 14 bases remaining between them. CDR3 DNA sequence: TGTGCCAGCAGCCCCGCTGGACAGACCTCTGGAAACACCATATATTTT. It codes for CASSPAGQTSGNTIYF.

The chain joins TRBV29-1 to TRBJ2-1; 11 bases agree with TRBD1. Trimming at V came to 7 bases and at J to 7 bases, leaving 6 bases not matched to a gene. The germline V gene has CDR1 SQVTM and CDR2 ANQGSEA. CDR3 length: 13 amino acids. The CDR3 region is CSDRDRGTNEQFF. CDR3 coding DNA: TGCAGCGACCGGGACAGGGGGACAAATGAGCAGTTCTTC.

The J gene is TRBJ1-4, the V gene TRBV10-1, with unresolved D. Per germline, CDR1 WNHNN and CDR2 SYGVQD (reference sequence). This CDR3 comprises 15 residues. Trimming stripped 6 bases from V and 8 bases from J, with 19 bases between. The CDR3 loop reads CASSRKVGRGEKLFF. Here the CDR3 DNA reads TGCGCCAGCAGCCGAAAGGTGGGCCGAGGGGAAAAACTGTTTTTT.

The chain joins TRBV11-2 to TRBJ2-7; maybe TRBD1 (5 bases). Germline V gene lookup returns CDR1 SGHAT and CDR2 FQNNGV. CDR3 length equals 15 residues. V lost 2 bases, J lost 4 bases, and 15 bases lay in between. The CDR3 coding sequence is TGTGCCAGCAGCTTAAGCGCAGGGTCTGAATACGAGCAGTACTTC. Protein sequence: CASSLSAGSEYEQYF.

This chain connects TRBV2 to TRBJ2-5; 7 bases are a match to TRBD2. This CDR3 is built from 15 residues. V was clipped by 5 bases and J by 5 bases; unmatched bases: 11. Germline lookup yields CDR1 SNHLY and CDR2 FYNNEI. In DNA, the CDR3 is TGTGCCAGCAGTTCCGGTCTAGCGGAGGGGGAGACCCAGTACTTC. Translated: CASSSGLAEGETQYF.

This chain joins TRBV2 and TRBJ1-2; D gene ambiguous. Trimming took off 3 bases at V and 5 bases at J, with 25 bases between the two ends. The CDR3 totals 18 residues. Germline V lookup: CDR1 SNHLY, CDR2 FYNNEI. The CDR3 region has the DNA TGTGCCAGCAGTGAGGGAGGTCGGTCTTATGCAGAGCTATATGGCTACACCTTC. Translation gives CASSEGGRSYAELYGYTF.

The chain links TRBV28 to TRBJ1-1; 12 bases fit TRBD1. With 1 base clipped from V and 3 bases from J, the junction kept 15 bases outside the gene matches. This CDR3 is 20 amino acids long. Per the germline V gene, CDR1 is MDHEN and CDR2 is SYDVKM. CDR3 sequence reads: CASSLLGGTGGARGDTEAFF. The CDR3 nucleotides are TGTGCCAGCAGTTTATTAGGGGGGACAGGGGGCGCAAGGGGAGACACTGAAGCTTTCTTT.

The chain recombines TRBV9 with TRBJ2-5; 7 nucleotides line up with TRBD2. Germline CDR1 is SGDLS and CDR2 is YYNGEE. V shed 0 bases and J 9 bases; nucleotides not matched to a gene: 8. The CDR3 is made up of 14 amino acids. As DNA, the CDR3 is TGTGCCAGCAGCGTAGAGCGGGAATCTTGGGCCCAGTACTTC. Translated: CASSVERESWAQYF.

V gene TRBV7-9 combines with J gene TRBJ2-1, with TRBD2 matching 13 bases. Germline trimming cut 1 base from V and 7 bases from J; bases unmatched to any gene: 4. The CDR3 sequence is 16 residues long. Germline V lookup: CDR1 SEHNR, CDR2 FQNEAQ (reference sequence). DNA of the CDR3: TGTGCCAGCAGCTTAGTGGGGACTAGCGGGGCTAATGAGCAGTTCTTC. Translation gives CASSLVGTSGANEQFF.

The genes are TRBV6-5 and TRBJ1-2; the D gene is possibly TRBD1 (6 bases). The CDR3 is made up of 14 amino acids. The ends were cut back, 6 bases at V and 4 bases at J, with 15 bases in the middle. Germline CDR1 reads MNHEY; CDR2 reads SVGAGI. CDR3 amino acids: CASRQGGGLYGYTF. DNA for the CDR3: TGTGCCAGCAGGCAGGGTGGGGGCCTCTATGGCTACACCTTC.